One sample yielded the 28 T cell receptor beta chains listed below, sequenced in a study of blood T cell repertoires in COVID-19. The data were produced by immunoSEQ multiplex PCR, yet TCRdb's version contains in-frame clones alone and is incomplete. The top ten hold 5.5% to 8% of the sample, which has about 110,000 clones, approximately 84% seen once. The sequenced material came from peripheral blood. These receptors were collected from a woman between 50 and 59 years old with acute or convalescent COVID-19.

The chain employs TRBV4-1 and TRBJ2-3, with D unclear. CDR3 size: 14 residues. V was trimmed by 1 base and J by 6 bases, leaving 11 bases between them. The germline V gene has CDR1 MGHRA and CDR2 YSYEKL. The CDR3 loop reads CASSQGARHDTQYF. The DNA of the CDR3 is TGCGCCAGCAGCCAAGGGGCAAGGCATGATACGCAGTATTTT.

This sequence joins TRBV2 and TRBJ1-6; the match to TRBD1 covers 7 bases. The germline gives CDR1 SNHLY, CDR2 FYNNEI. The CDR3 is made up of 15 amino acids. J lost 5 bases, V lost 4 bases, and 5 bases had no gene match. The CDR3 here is CASSAQGTDNSPLHF. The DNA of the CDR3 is TGTGCCAGCAGTGCACAGGGGACCGATAATTCACCCCTCCACTTT.

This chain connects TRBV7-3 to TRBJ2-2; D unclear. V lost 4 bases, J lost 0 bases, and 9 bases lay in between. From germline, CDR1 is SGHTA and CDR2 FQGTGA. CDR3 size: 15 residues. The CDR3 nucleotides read TGTGCCAGCAGCTCGCAAATAGCGAACACCGGGGAGCTGTTTTTT. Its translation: CASSSQIANTGELFF.

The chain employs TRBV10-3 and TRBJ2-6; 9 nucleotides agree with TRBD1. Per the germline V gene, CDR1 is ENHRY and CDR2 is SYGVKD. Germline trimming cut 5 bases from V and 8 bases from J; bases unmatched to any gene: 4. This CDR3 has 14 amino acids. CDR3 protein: CAISTGQGSNVLTF. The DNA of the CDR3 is TGTGCCATCAGTACAGGACAGGGGTCCAACGTCCTGACTTTC.

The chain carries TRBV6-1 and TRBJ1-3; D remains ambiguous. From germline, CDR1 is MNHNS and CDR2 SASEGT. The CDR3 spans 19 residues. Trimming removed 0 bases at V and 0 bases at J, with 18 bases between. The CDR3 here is CASSEALAPSSYSGNTIYF. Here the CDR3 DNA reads TGTGCCAGCAGTGAAGCTCTAGCACCCTCCAGTTACTCTGGAAACACCATATATTTT.

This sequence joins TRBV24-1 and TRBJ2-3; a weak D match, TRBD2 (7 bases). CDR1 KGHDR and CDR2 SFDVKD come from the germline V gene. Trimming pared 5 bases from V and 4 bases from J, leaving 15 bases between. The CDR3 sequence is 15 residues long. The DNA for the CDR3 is TGTGCCACCAGTGGATCGGGGGGCGCAGCAGATACGCAGTATTTT. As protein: CATSGSGGAADTQYF.

This CDR3 reads CASSQSPDRAGHGYTF. The CDR3 DNA reads TGTGCCAGCTCCCAATCCCCTGACAGGGCGGGACATGGCTACACCTTC. The chain combines TRBV18 with TRBJ1-2; 7 nucleotides line up with TRBD1. V was clipped by 6 bases and J by 6 bases; unmatched bases: 16. The V gene's germline CDR1 is KGHSH and CDR2 LQKENI. CDR3 length equals 16 residues.

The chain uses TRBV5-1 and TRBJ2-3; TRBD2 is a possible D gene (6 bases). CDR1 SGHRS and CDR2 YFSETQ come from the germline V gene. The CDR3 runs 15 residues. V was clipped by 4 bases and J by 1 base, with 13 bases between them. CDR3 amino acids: CASSHAGPGTDTQYF. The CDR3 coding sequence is TGCGCCAGCAGCCACGCGGGGCCCGGCACAGATACGCAGTATTTT.

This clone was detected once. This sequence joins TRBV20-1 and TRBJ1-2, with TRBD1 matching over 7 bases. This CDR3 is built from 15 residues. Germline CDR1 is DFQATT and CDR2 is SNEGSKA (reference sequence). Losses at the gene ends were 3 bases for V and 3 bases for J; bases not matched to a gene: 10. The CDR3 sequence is CSASLTPTGDYGYTF. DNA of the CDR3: TGCAGTGCTAGTCTTACTCCCACAGGGGACTATGGCTACACCTTC.

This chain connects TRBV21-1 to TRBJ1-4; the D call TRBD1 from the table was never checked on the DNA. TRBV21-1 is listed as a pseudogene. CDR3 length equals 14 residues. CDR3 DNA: TGTGCCAACCCAGGGACATTGAGTAATGAAAAACTGTTTTTT. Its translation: CANPGTLSNEKLFF.

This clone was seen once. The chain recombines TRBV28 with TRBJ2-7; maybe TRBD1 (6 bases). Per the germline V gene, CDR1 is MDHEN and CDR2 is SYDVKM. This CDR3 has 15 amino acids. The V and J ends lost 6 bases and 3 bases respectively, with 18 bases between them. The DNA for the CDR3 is TGTGCCAGCAGGTCACAGGGTTCTAGTGGCTACGAGCAGTACTTC. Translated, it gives CASRSQGSSGYEQYF. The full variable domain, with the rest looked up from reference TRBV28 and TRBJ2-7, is DVKVTQSSRYLVKRTGEKVFLECVQDMDHENMFWYRQDPGLGLRLIYFSYDVKMKEKGDIPEGYSVSREKKERFSLILESASTNQTSMYLCASRSQGSSGYEQYFGPGTRLTVT.

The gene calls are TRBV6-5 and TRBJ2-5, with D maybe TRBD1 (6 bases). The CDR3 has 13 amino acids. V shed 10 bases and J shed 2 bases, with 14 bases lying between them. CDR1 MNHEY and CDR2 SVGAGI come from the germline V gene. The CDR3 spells CAIGQQIQETQYF. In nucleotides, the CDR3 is TGTGCCATTGGACAGCAAATTCAAGAGACCCAGTACTTC.

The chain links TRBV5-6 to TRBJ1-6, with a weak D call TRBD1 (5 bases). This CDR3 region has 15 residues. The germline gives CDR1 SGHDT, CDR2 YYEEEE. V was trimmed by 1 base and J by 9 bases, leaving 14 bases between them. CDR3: CASSLNPGSASPLHF. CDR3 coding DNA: TGTGCCAGCAGCTTGAATCCAGGGTCAGCTTCACCCCTCCACTTT. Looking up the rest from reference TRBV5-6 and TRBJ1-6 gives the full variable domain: DAGVTQSPTHLIKTRGQQVTLRCSPKSGHDTVSWYQQALGQGPQFIFQYYEEEERQRGNFPDRFSGHQFPNYSSELNVNALLLGDSALYLCASSLNPGSASPLHFGNGTRLTVT.

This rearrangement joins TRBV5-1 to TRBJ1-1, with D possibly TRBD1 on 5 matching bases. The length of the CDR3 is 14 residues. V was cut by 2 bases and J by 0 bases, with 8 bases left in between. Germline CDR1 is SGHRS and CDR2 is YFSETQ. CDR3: CASSFQQVNTEAFF. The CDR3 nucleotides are TGCGCCAGCAGCTTTCAACAGGTGAACACTGAAGCTTTCTTT.

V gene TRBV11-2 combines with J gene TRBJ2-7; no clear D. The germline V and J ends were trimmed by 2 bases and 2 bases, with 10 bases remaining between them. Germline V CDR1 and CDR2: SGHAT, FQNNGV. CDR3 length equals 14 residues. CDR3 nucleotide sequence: TGTGCCAGCAGCTTAAACTTTTTCCCCTACGAGCAGTACTTC. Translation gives CASSLNFFPYEQYF.

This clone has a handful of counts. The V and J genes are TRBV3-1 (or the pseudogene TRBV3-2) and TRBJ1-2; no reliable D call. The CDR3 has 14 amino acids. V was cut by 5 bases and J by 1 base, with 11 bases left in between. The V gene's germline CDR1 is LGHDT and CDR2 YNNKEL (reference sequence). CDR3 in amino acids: CASSSSQSNYGYTF. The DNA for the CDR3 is TGTGCCAGCAGCTCTAGTCAGAGTAACTATGGCTACACCTTC.

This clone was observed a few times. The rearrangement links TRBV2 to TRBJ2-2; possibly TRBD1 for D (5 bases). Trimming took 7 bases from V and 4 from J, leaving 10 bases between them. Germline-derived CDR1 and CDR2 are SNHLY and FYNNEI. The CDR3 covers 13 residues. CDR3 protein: CASKYQGTGELFF. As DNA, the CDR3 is TGTGCCAGCAAGTATCAGGGCACCGGGGAGCTGTTTTTT.

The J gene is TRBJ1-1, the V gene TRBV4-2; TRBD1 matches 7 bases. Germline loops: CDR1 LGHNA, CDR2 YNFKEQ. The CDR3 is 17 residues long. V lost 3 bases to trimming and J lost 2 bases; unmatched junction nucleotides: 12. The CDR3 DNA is TGTGCCAGCAGCCAGGGGGTGCCGGGACAGCTAAACACTGAAGCTTTCTTT. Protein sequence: CASSQGVPGQLNTEAFF.

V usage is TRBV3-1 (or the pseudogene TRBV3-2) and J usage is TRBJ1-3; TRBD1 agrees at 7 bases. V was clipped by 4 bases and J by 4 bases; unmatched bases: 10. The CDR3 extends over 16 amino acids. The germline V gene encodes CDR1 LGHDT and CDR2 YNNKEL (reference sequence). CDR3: CASSRHSGTDGNTIYF. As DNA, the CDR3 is TGTGCCAGCAGCCGACATTCCGGGACAGACGGAAACACCATATATTTT.

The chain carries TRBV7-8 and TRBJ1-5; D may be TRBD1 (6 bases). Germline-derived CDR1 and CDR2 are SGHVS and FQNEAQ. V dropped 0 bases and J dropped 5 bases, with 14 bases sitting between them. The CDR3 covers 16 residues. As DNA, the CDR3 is TGTGCCAGCAGCTTAGCGCTGGCAGGGGATGATCAGCCCCAGCATTTT. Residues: CASSLALAGDDQPQHF.

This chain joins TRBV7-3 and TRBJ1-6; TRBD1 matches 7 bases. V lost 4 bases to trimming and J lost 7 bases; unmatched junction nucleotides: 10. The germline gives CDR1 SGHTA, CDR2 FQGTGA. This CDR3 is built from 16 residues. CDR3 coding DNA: TGTGCCAGCAGCTCTCTCAACCGGGACAGCAATTCACCCCTCCACTTT. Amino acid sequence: CASSSLNRDSNSPLHF.

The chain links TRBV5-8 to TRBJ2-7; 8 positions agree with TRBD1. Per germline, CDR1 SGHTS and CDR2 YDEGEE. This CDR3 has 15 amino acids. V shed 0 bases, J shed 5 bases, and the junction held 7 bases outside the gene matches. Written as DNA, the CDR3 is TGTGCCAGCAGCTTGGGTTACAGGGGGAAAGACGAGCAGTACTTC. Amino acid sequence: CASSLGYRGKDEQYF.

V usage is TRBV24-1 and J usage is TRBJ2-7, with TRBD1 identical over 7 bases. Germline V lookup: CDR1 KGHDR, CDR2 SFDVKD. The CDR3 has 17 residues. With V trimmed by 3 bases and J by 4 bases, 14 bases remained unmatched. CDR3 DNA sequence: TGTGCCACCAGTGATCCTATAAGACAGGGCGGAACGTACGAGCAGTACTTC. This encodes CATSDPIRQGGTYEQYF.

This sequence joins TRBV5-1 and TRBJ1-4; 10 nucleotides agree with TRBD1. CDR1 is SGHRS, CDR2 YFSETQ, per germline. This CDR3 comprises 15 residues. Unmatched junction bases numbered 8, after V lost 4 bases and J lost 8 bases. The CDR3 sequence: CASSPGTGDGEKLFF. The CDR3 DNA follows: TGCGCCAGCAGCCCCGGGACAGGGGATGGGGAAAAACTGTTTTTT.

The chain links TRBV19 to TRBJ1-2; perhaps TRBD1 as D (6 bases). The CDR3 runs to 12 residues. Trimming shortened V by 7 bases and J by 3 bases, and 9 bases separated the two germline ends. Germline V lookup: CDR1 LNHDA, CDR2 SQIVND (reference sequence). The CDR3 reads CASMAGDYGYTF. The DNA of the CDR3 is TGTGCCAGTATGGCAGGGGACTATGGCTACACCTTC.

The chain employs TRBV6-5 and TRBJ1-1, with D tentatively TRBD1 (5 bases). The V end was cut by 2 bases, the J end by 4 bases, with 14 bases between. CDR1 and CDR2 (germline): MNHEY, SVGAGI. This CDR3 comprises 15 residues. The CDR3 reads CASSYGIRGGTEAFF. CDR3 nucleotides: TGTGCCAGCAGTTACGGGATTCGGGGGGGCACTGAAGCTTTCTTT.

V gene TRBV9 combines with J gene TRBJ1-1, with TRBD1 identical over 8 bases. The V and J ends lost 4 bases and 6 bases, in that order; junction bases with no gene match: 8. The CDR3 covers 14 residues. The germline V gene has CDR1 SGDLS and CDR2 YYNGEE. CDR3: CASSLQGGFAEAFF. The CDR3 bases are TGTGCCAGCAGCTTACAGGGGGGTTTCGCTGAAGCTTTCTTT.

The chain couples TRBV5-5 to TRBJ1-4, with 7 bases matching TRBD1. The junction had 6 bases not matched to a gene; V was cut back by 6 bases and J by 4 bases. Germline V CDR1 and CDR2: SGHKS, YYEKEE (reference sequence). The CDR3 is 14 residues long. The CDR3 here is CASTGGQINEKLFF. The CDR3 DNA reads TGTGCCAGCACCGGGGGACAGATTAATGAAAAACTGTTTTTT. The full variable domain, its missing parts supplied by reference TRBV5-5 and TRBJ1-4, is DAGVTQSPTHLIKTRGQQVTLRCSPISGHKSVSWYQQVLGQGPQFIFQYYEKEERGRGNFPDRFSARQFPNYSSELNVNALLLGDSALYLCASTGGQINEKLFFGSGTQLSVL.